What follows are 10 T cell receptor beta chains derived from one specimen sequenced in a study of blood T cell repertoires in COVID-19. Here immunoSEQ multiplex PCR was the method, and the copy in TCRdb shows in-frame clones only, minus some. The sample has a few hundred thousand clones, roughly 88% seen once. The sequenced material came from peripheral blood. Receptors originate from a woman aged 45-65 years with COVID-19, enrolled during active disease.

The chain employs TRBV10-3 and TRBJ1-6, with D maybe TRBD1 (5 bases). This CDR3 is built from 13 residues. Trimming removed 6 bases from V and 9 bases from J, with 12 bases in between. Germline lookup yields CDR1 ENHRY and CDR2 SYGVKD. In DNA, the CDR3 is TGTGCCATCAGGGACATGAAGGGTTCACCCCTCCACTTT. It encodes CAIRDMKGSPLHF.

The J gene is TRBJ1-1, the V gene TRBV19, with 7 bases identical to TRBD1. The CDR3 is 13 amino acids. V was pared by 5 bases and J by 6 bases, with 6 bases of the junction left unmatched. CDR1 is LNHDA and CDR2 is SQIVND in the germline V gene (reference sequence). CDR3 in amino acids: CASSDRVYAEAFF. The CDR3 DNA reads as TGTGCCAGTAGTGACAGGGTATACGCTGAAGCTTTCTTT.

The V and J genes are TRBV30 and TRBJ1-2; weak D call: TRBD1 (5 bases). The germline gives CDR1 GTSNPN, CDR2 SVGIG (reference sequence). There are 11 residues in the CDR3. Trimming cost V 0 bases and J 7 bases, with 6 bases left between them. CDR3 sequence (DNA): TGTGCCTGGAGTGTAGGGGCTGGCTACACCTTC. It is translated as CAWSVGAGYTF.

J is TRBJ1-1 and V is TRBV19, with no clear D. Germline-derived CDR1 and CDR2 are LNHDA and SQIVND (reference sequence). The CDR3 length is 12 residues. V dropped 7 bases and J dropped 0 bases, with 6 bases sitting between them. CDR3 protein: CASTSLNTEAFF. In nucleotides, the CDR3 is TGTGCCAGTACCTCCTTGAACACTGAAGCTTTCTTT.

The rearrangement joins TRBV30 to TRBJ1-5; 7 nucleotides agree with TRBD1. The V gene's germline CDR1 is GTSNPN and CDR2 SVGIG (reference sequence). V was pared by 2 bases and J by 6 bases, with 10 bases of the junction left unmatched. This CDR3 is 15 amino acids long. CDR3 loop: CAWSLTEGAGQPQHF. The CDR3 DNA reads TGTGCCTGGAGTCTCACCGAGGGGGCGGGTCAGCCCCAGCATTTT.

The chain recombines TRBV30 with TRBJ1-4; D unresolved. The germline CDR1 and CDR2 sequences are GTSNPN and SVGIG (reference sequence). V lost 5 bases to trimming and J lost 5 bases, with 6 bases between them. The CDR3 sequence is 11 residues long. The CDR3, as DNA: TGTGCCTGGGAGGAAAATGAAAAACTGTTTTTT. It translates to CAWEENEKLFF.

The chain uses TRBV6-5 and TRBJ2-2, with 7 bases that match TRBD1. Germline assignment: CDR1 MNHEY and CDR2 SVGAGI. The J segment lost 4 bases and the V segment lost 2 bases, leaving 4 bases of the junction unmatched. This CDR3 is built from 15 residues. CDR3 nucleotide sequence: TGTGCCAGCAGTTACCGGGACAGAATCACCGGGGAGCTGTTTTTT. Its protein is CASSYRDRITGELFF.

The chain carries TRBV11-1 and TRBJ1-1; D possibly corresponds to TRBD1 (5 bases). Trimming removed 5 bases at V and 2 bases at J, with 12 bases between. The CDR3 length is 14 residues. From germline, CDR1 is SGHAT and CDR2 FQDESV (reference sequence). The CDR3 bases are TGTGCCAGCAGCCGCGGGACGGCAAACACTGAAGCTTTCTTT. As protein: CASSRGTANTEAFF. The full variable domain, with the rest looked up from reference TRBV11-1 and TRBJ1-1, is EAEVAQSPRYKITEKSQAVAFWCDPISGHATLYWYRQILGQGPELLVQFQDESVVDDSQLPKDRFSAERLKGVDSTLKIQPAELGDSAMYLCASSRGTANTEAFFGQGTRLTVV.

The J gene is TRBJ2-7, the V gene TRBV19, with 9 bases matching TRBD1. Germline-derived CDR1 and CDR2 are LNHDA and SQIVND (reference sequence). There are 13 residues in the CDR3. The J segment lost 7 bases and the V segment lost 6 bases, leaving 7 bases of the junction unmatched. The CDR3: CASSRQGDREQYF. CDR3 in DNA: TGTGCCAGTAGCAGACAGGGGGACAGGGAGCAGTACTTC. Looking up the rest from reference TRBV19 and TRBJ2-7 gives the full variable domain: DGGITQSPKYLFRKEGQNVTLSCEQNLNHDAMYWYRQDPGQGLRLIYYSQIVNDFQKGDIAEGYSVSREKKESFPLTVTSAQKNPTAFYLCASSRQGDREQYFGPGTRLTVT.

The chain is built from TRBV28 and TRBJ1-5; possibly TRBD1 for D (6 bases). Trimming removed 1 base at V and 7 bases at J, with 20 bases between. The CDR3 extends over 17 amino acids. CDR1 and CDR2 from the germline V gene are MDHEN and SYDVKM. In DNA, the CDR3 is TGTGCCAGCAGTTTATTCTCCGGGACACTGGCCCTACAGCCCCAGCATTTT. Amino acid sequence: CASSLFSGTLALQPQHF.